This T cell receptor beta chain was identified during a study of radiotherapy plus CTLA-4 blockade in lung cancer. The CDR3 sequence is 15 residues long. V was clipped by 1 base and J by 0 bases, with 6 bases between them. The germline V gene has CDR1 SGHTA and CDR2 FQGNSA. Using immunoSEQ multiplex PCR, the repertoire was profiled, and TCRdb retains in-frame clones only, with some absent. The sample carries fewer than 55,000 clones, about 85% recorded once. Lung cancer patients with chemo-refractory metastatic non-small-cell disease were given focal radiation plus CTLA-4 blockade with ipilimumab. Sequenced material: peripheral blood, taken from a patient treated with radiotherapy plus ipilimumab. The TCR sequence derives from a human donor with non-small cell lung cancer whose response to radiotherapy plus ipilimumab could not be evaluated. J is TRBJ1-4 and V is TRBV7-2, with D unclear. CDR3 sequence reads: CASSLGRATNEKLFF. DNA for the CDR3: TGTGCCAGCAGCTTAGGACGGGCAACTAATGAAAAACTGTTTTTT. The full variable domain, rest sourced from reference TRBV7-2 and TRBJ1-4, is GAGVSQSPSNKVTEKGKDVELRCDPISGHTALYWYRQSLGQGLEFLIYFQGNSAPDKSGLPSDRFSAERTGGSVSTLTIQRTQQEDSAVYLCASSLGRATNEKLFFGSGTQLSVL.